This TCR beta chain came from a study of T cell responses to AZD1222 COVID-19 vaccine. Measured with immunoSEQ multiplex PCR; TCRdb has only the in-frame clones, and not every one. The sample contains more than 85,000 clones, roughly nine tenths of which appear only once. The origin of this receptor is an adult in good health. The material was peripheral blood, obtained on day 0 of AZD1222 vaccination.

In nucleotides, the CDR3 is TGCGCCAGCAGCGCGTCACAAGAGACCCAGTACTTC. It specifies CASSASQETQYF. The chain employs TRBV5-1 and TRBJ2-5; D not resolved. This CDR3 has 12 residues. Germline loops: CDR1 SGHRS, CDR2 YFSETQ. V was shortened by 4 bases and J by 2 bases, with 6 bases between the two germline ends.